This T cell receptor beta chain was found in a study of T cell responses to AZD1222 COVID-19 vaccine. Sequenced by immunoSEQ multiplex PCR; TCRdb stores in-frame clones only, minus some. Here the sample spans 200,000 or so clones, roughly 91% being singletons. This CDR3 has 14 residues. Germline V gene lookup returns CDR1 SGHTA and CDR2 FQGNSA. After removal of 3 bases from V and 3 bases from J, the junction contained 3 bases not matched to a gene. Broader study findings: At 160-218 and 743-854, vaccine-associated CD4 TCRs were dominant, and they spanned spike.

As to this clone: Its antigen is still unknown.

This TCR derives from an adult in good health. This chain links TRBV7-2 with TRBJ1-2, with 8 bases that match TRBD1. The sample here was peripheral blood, taken on day 0 of MenACWY control vaccination. CDR3 nucleotides: TGTGCCAGCAGCTTTACAGGGGGAGACTATGGCTACACCTTC. This codes for CASSFTGGDYGYTF.